This entry concerns a single TCR beta chain. The target antigen is unknown. The same CDR3 also results from other DNA sequences found in this sample. This sample was taken from a study of PD-L1 blockade in urothelial cancer. At the level of the study: Patients commenced intravenous atezolizumab, 1,200 mg every 3 weeks, around 2014. Findings of the study overall: Below-median pretreatment blood TCR clonality was a predictor of better survival. Durable-benefit patients had greater expansion of tumor-associated blood clones at 3 weeks.

Trimming cost V 4 bases and J 6 bases, with 10 bases left between them. Germline CDR1 SGHVS, CDR2 FNYEAQ. This CDR3 has 12 residues. Described time point: pretreatment peripheral blood. Sequenced by immunoSEQ multiplex PCR; TCRdb stores in-frame clones only, minus some. The table records tens of thousands of clones, over 80% of them present only once. The clonotype originates from a man aged 55 to 70 with urothelial cancer. V usage is TRBV7-6 and J usage is TRBJ2-7, with D possibly being TRBD1 (6 bases). This specimen consisted of PBMCs, obtained around atezolizumab (anti-PD-L1) treatment. The CDR3 nucleotides are TGTGCCAGCAGCTCGACAGGTGGCGAGCAGTACTTC. Amino acids: CASSSTGGEQYF.